Given below is one T cell receptor beta chain in context. Its antigen is still unknown. This entry comes from a study of cytomegalovirus exposure and HLA in healthy donors. 60 Vbeta and 13 Jbeta primers were used in PCR. Profiling relied on immunoSEQ multiplex PCR, and the TCRdb table lists in-frame clones only, not all of them. This sample's table has about 65,000 clones. J was trimmed by 4 bases and V by 4 bases; bases with no gene match: 6. Per germline, CDR1 GTSNPN and CDR2 SVGIG (reference sequence). CDR3 length: 13 residues. Findings and caveats of the study: There were a few CMV-associated chains whose specificity for CMV antigens was confirmed in vitro. After further analysis at a later stage, 16,951 TCR beta sequences were associated with HLA alleles at 0.05 false discovery rate. Most TCR sequences were seen very rarely across donors, but some public TCRs occurred in many.

The sequencing input was PBMCs. This chain joins TRBV30 and TRBJ2-7, with 8 positions matching TRBD1. The sequence came from a boy between 10 and 17 years old in good health and CMV-seronegative. The CDR3 DNA sequence: TGTGCCTGGATCCGGGACAGGACTTACGAGCAGTACTTC. Translating gives CAWIRDRTYEQYF. The whole variable domain, remainder taken from reference TRBV30 and TRBJ2-7, is SQTIHQWPATLVQPVGSPLSLECTVEGTSNPNLYWYRQAAGRGLQLLFYSVGIGQISSEVPQNLSASRPQDRQFILSSKKLLLSDSGFYLCAWIRDRTYEQYFGPGTRLTVT.